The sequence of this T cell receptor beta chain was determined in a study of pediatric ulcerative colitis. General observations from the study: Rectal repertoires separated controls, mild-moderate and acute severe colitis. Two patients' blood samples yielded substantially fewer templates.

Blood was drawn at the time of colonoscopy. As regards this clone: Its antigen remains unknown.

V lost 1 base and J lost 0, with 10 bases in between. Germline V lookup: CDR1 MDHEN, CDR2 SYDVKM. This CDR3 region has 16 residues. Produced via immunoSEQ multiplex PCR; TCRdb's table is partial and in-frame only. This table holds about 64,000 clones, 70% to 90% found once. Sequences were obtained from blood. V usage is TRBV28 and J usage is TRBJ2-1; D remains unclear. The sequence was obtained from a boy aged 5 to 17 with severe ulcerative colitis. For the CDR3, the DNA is TGTGCCAGCAGTTTATCCGGGCTTAGCTCCTACAATGAGCAGTTCTTC. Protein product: CASSLSGLSSYNEQFF. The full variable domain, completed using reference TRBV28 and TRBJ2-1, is DVKVTQSSRYLVKRTGEKVFLECVQDMDHENMFWYRQDPGLGLRLIYFSYDVKMKEKGDIPEGYSVSREKKERFSLILESASTNQTSMYLCASSLSGLSSYNEQFFGPGTRLTVL.